The next 24 T cell receptor beta chains were all read from a single sample in a study of blood T cells in healthy people across ages. The authors ran a second PCR of about 7 to 11 cycles using a sample-barcoded 5' primer and a J-beta primer mix. TCRdb redid the calling of the 5' RACE reads with MiXCR, one entry per CDR3 protein. The table records 1.5 million to 2 million distinct CDR3 sequences, about 30% of them present only once. The sample taken for sequencing was blood. All receptors come from a woman in her twenties or thirties in good health.

This clonotype was seen a handful of times. The V and J genes are TRBV6-1 and TRBJ2-3; 9 bases are a match to TRBD2. With V trimmed by 1 base and J by 4 bases, 3 bases remained unmatched. Per germline, CDR1 MNHNS and CDR2 SASEGT. The CDR3 spans 15 residues. CDR3 DNA: TGTGCCAGCAGTGAAGGGAGCGGGGGGTCAGATACGCAGTATTTT. It yields the protein CASSEGSGGSDTQYF.

This clonotype occurred many times. The chain combines TRBV7-2 with TRBJ1-2, with D perhaps TRBD1 (6 bases). The CDR3 is made up of 15 amino acids. The V gene's germline CDR1 is SGHTA and CDR2 FQGNSA. V lost 5 bases and J 8 bases, leaving 21 bases between the germline ends. The CDR3 protein is CASSPPRAGAPGYTF. The CDR3 DNA is TGTGCCAGCAGCCCTCCCCGGGCGGGGGCGCCCGGCTACACCTTC.

This clonotype was observed a handful of times. The chain has TRBV24-1 and TRBJ1-2, with TRBD1 identical over 7 bases. Germline CDR1 is KGHDR and CDR2 is SFDVKD. Trimming removed 8 bases from V and 8 bases from J; junction bases left unmatched: 7. The CDR3 runs 12 residues. The CDR3 nucleotides read TGTGCCACCACCGACAGGGAAGGCGGCTACACCTTC. Encoded protein: CATTDREGGYTF.

This clonotype was observed a few times. The J gene is TRBJ1-1, the V gene TRBV29-1; 11 bases are shared with TRBD1. The CDR3 has 13 amino acids. In germline, CDR1 is SQVTM, CDR2 ANQGSEA. Trimming cost V 6 bases and J 5 bases; bases outside gene matches: 5. The CDR3 DNA reads as TGCAGCGTAGGGACAGGGGGAATAACTGAAGCTTTCTTT. Its translation is CSVGTGGITEAFF.

This clonotype turned up a few times. The chain employs TRBV28 and TRBJ2-7; TRBD2 aligns across 11 bases. The CDR3 consists of 16 residues. CDR1 is MDHEN and CDR2 is SYDVKM in the germline V gene. Trimming at V came to 5 bases and at J to 5 bases, leaving 11 bases not matched to a gene. CDR3 bases: TGTGCCAGCAGTAAGGGACTAGCGGCTGTCCTGGACGAGCAGTACTTC. It encodes CASSKGLAAVLDEQYF. The variable domain in full, completed from reference TRBV28 and TRBJ2-7, reads DVKVTQSSRYLVKRTGEKVFLECVQDMDHENMFWYRQDPGLGLRLIYFSYDVKMKEKGDIPEGYSVSREKKERFSLILESASTNQTSMYLCASSKGLAAVLDEQYFGPGTRLTVT.

This sequence joins TRBV29-1 and TRBJ1-4; D gene ambiguous. The germline CDR1 and CDR2 sequences are SQVTM and ANQGSEA. There are 14 residues in the CDR3. V was shortened by 6 bases and J by 3 bases, with 14 bases between the two germline ends. The chain's CDR3 is CSVRKGRSNEKLFF. CDR3 bases: TGCAGCGTCAGGAAAGGACGGTCTAATGAAAAACTGTTTTTT.

This chain uses TRBV5-1 with TRBJ2-1; 12 nucleotides match TRBD1. This CDR3 has 15 amino acids. V trimming: 4 bases; J trimming: 8 bases; junction bases outside the gene matches: 7. CDR1 is SGHRS, CDR2 YFSETQ, per germline. The CDR3 region has the DNA TGCGCCAGCAGCGACACGGGACAGGGGGCCCATGAGCAGTTCTTC. The encoded protein is CASSDTGQGAHEQFF.

This clonotype was counted between two and nine times. The rearrangement uses TRBV4-1 and TRBJ1-2; no reliable D call. The CDR3 totals 15 residues. Germline V lookup: CDR1 MGHRA, CDR2 YSYEKL. Trimming shortened V by 0 bases and J by 4 bases, and 12 bases separated the two germline ends. DNA of the CDR3: TGCGCCAGCAGCCAAGATATAGGGTGGATCTATGGCTACACCTTC. It encodes CASSQDIGWIYGYTF.

The V gene is TRBV19, the J gene TRBJ2-7; the D gene is possibly TRBD2 (5 bases). This CDR3 is built from 17 residues. V was cut by 4 bases and J by 4 bases, with 23 bases left in between. Germline V gene sequence: CDR1 LNHDA, CDR2 SQIVND (reference sequence). This CDR3 reads CASSKRTYGLIPYEQYF. CDR3 DNA sequence: TGTGCCAGTAGTAAGCGAACTTATGGACTCATACCATACGAGCAGTACTTC.

The chain is built from TRBV24-1 and TRBJ1-6, with D unclear. The CDR3 sequence is 13 residues long. In germline, CDR1 is KGHDR, CDR2 SFDVKD. V was pared by 0 bases and J by 8 bases, with 4 bases between. Here the CDR3 reads CATSDLNHSPLHF. DNA for the CDR3: TGTGCCACCAGTGATTTGAACCATTCACCCCTCCACTTT.

The chain employs TRBV10-2 and TRBJ1-2; possibly TRBD1 for D (5 bases). V shed 8 bases and J shed 4 bases, with 11 bases lying between them. From germline, CDR1 is WSHSY and CDR2 SAAADI. There are 12 residues in the CDR3. CDR3 DNA sequence: TGCGCCAGCGGTGGGGGAACCTATGGCTACACCTTC. Its translation: CASGGGTYGYTF.

This clonotype was detected only a few times. The V call is TRBV7-2, the J call TRBJ1-2, with 7 bases fitting TRBD1. This CDR3 spans 14 amino acids. J lost 7 bases, V lost 5 bases, and 10 bases had no gene match. CDR1 is SGHTA and CDR2 is FQGNSA in the germline V gene. The CDR3 region has the DNA TGTGCCAGCAGCAAAGACAGGGTCGCCTCTGGCTACACCTTC. It codes for CASSKDRVASGYTF. The variable domain in full, with the rest retrieved from reference TRBV7-2 and TRBJ1-2, is GAGVSQSPSNKVTEKGKDVELRCDPISGHTALYWYRQSLGQGLEFLIYFQGNSAPDKSGLPSDRFSAERTGGSVSTLTIQRTQQEDSAVYLCASSKDRVASGYTFGSGTRLTVV.

The chain recombines TRBV6-5 with TRBJ1-1; possible D gene TRBD1, 6 bases. This CDR3 contains 15 residues. The V gene's germline CDR1 is MNHEY and CDR2 SVGAGI. Trimming shortened V by 4 bases and J by 1 base, and 13 bases separated the two germline ends. The CDR3 protein is CASSFSGQTNTEAFF. CDR3 nucleotide sequence: TGTGCCAGCAGTTTCTCCGGACAGACGAACACTGAAGCTTTCTTT.

Of note for this clonotype: A much larger clone lies one base from this, so it may be a read error. The V gene is TRBV20-1, the J gene TRBJ2-3; the match to TRBD2 covers 7 bases. CDR1 is DFQATT and CDR2 is SNEGSKA in the germline V gene (reference sequence). V lost 5 bases, J lost 2 bases, and 10 bases stayed unmatched. The CDR3 spans 15 residues. CDR3 sequence (DNA): TGCAGTGCTCCCGAAGGCGGGACTAACACAGATACGCAGTATTTT. This encodes CSAPEGGTNTDTQYF.

This clonotype was seen only a few times. V gene TRBV5-1 combines with J gene TRBJ1-4; no clear D gene. The CDR3 is made up of 15 amino acids. CDR1 and CDR2 from the germline V gene are SGHRS and YFSETQ. Trimming left V 0 bases short and J 0 bases short, with 6 bases between. The CDR3 sequence: CASSLGETTNEKLFF. Written as DNA, the CDR3 is TGCGCCAGCAGCTTGGGAGAAACAACTAATGAAAAACTGTTTTTT.

This clonotype has just a few counts. Written as DNA, the CDR3 is TGCGCCAGCGGCAAAATGGAGACCCAGTACTTC. This sequence encodes CASGKMETQYF. The chain uses TRBV5-1 and TRBJ2-5, with D uncertain. Trimming took off 7 bases at V and 5 bases at J, with 9 bases between the two ends. The germline V gene encodes CDR1 SGHRS and CDR2 YFSETQ. The CDR3 extends over 11 amino acids.

On this clonotype itself: A read error may explain this, as a much larger clone is one base away. The chain links TRBV7-2 to TRBJ2-1, with TRBD2 matching 12 bases. After removal of 5 bases from V and 15 bases from J, the junction contained 11 bases not matched to a gene. Looked up from germline, CDR1 is SGHTA and CDR2 is FQGNSA. This CDR3 is built from 14 residues. The CDR3 sequence is CASSQALAGGRRFF. DNA for the CDR3: TGTGCCAGCAGCCAAGCACTAGCGGGGGGTCGTAGGTTCTTC.

This clonotype has ten or more counts. V usage is TRBV7-2 and J usage is TRBJ1-2; D gene uncertain. This CDR3 has 12 amino acids. The ends were cut back, 5 bases at V and 4 bases at J, with 8 bases in the middle. Germline V gene sequence: CDR1 SGHTA, CDR2 FQGNSA. The CDR3 nucleotides are TGTGCCAGCAGCGACCACCTCTATGGCTACACCTTC. Translation gives CASSDHLYGYTF.

This clonotype was counted between two and nine times. This sequence joins TRBV27 and TRBJ2-1, with 9 bases identical to TRBD2. With 7 bases clipped from V and 6 bases from J, the junction kept 10 bases outside the gene matches. This CDR3 has 15 amino acids. Germline-derived CDR1 and CDR2 are MNHEY and SMNVEV (reference sequence). CDR3 in DNA: TGTGCCAGCACCCGGCGACTAGCGGTGAGCAATGAGCAGTTCTTC. Protein product: CASTRRLAVSNEQFF.

The rearrangement links TRBV5-1 to TRBJ2-2, with D unclear. The CDR3 spans 14 residues. The V end lost 9 bases, the J end lost 0 bases, and 12 bases lay between the germline ends. Germline V CDR1 and CDR2: SGHRS, YFSETQ. The CDR3 is CATPDTANTGELFF. CDR3 coding DNA: TGCGCCACTCCAGACACGGCGAACACCGGGGAGCTGTTTTTT. The full variable domain, in which reference TRBV5-1 and TRBJ2-2 provide the parts outside the CDR3, is KAGVTQTPRYLIKTRGQQVTLSCSPISGHRSVSWYQQTPGQGLQFLFEYFSETQRNKGNFPGRFSGRQFSNSRSEMNVSTLELGDSALYLCATPDTANTGELFFGEGSRLTVL.

The chain links TRBV19 to TRBJ2-1; the D is unclear. This CDR3 region has 10 residues. CDR1 is LNHDA, CDR2 SQIVND, per germline (reference sequence). Deletions cut 6 bases from V and 8 bases from J, with 5 bases between. CDR3 amino acids: CASRFHEQFF. The DNA of the CDR3 is TGTGCCAGTAGGTTCCATGAGCAGTTCTTC.

This clonotype was observed a handful of times. The rearrangement joins TRBV10-3 to TRBJ2-1, with 11 bases lining up with TRBD2. The trim removed 6 bases at V and 8 bases at J, leaving 6 bases unmatched. Per the germline V gene, CDR1 is ENHRY and CDR2 is SYGVKD. This CDR3 contains 14 residues. The CDR3 sequence is CAISRLAGRDEQFF. For the CDR3, the DNA is TGTGCCATCAGCAGACTAGCGGGACGGGATGAGCAGTTCTTC.

Only a few counts were recorded for this clonotype. V gene TRBV7-2 combines with J gene TRBJ2-3; D unclear. Trimming pared 5 bases from V and 1 base from J, leaving 13 bases between. The CDR3 spans 15 residues. CDR1 and CDR2 from the germline V gene are SGHTA and FQGNSA. The CDR3 nucleotides are TGTGCCAGCAGCCCCGCTACTCGGGGCACAGATACGCAGTATTTT. This codes for CASSPATRGTDTQYF.

As to this clonotype: This may stem from a read error, because a much larger clone lies one nucleotide away. CDR3 coding DNA: TGTGGCAGCAGCCCTCGGACAGGGAAGGTCGAGCAGTACTTC. This encodes CGSSPRTGKVEQYF. The chain couples TRBV3-1 to TRBJ2-5; 8 bases fit TRBD1. The DNA end is more similar to TRBJ2-7, so the J call may be wrong. This CDR3 spans 14 amino acids. Germline V lookup: CDR1 LGHDT, CDR2 YNNKEL (reference sequence).